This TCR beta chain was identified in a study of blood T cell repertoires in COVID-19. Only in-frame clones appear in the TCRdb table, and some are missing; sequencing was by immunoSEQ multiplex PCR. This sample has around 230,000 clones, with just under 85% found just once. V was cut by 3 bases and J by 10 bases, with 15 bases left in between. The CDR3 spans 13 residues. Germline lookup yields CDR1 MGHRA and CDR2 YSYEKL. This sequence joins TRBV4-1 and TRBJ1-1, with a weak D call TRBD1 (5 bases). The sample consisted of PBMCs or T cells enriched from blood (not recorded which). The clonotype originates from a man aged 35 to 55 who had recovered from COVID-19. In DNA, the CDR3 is TGCGCCAGCAGCCAGCTAGGGACGGGGGGAGCTTTCTTT. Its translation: CASSQLGTGGAFF.